This T cell receptor (beta chain) was identified in a study of T cell repertoires in cytomegalovirus infection (dated by TCRdb to the late 2010s). At the level of the whole study: Recently identified HLA-C-restricted CMV epitopes, whose presentation resists viral immunomodulation, were targeted by peptide stimulations together with well-studied HLA-B-restricted epitopes. The HLA type of each donor mattered for the analysis, because public TCR beta signatures pointed to carriage of CMV infection along with the matching HLA type.

This clonotype occurred once. Its antigen remains undetermined. No much larger clonotype is one base removed from it; base qualities were not supplied. A single read offers scant evidence. The research as a whole found: In both this cohort and an independent roughly 400-donor cohort, the cumulative frequency of public TCR beta family members distinguished carriers of CMV infection plus the relevant HLA type. The ex vivo response was dominated by HLA-C-restricted CMV-specific TCR beta clonotypes, which also provided the single most frequent clonotype in two of eight donors.

The reads were generated on an Illumina HiSeq 1500. TCRdb passed the public sequencing reads through fastp at Q25 and MiXCR, retaining productive beta sequences. Rows with one shared CDR3 protein collapse into an entry with the most common genes and DNA. The sample has about 830,000 distinct CDR3 sequences on record, approximately 32% of them singletons. The biggest ten clones account for around 12% of the sample. The intended sense of this specimen's treatment or condition label: in vitro stimulation with specific CMV peptide epitopes to enrich CMV-specific T cells. The germline V gene yields SQVTM for CDR1 and ANQGSEA for CDR2. V drops 6 bases and J drops 4 bases, leaving 22 bases in between. The CDR3, cysteine through phenylalanine, is 16 amino acids long. The sequence is cut down to CDR3 DNA, 48 bases in frame from base 1.

The sequence was obtained from a human donor in good health (CMV status not recorded). Some clones in this sample may be carry-over from other donors' samples. The chain couples TRBV29-1 to TRBJ2-1; matching of 7 bases hints at TRBD2 as the D gene. The sequenced sample was cultured CD8+ T cells from PBMCs, obtained from culture after CMV antigen stimulation. This receptor has the CDR3 CSVPQRGGPPYNEQFF. The bases are TGCAGCGTCCCACAAAGGGGGGGTCCCCCGTACAATGAGCAGTTCTTC.